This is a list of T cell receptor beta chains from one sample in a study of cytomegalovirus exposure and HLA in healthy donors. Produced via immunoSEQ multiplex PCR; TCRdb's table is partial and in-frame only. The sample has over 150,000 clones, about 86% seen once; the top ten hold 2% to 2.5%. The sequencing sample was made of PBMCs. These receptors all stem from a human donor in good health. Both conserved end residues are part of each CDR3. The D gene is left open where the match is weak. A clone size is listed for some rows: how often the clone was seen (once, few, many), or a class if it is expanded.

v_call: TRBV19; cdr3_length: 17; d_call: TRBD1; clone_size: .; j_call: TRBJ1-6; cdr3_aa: CASSIGGQGARNSPLHF; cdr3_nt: TGTGCCAGTAGTATAGGGGGACAGGGGGCGCGGAATTCACCCCTCCACTTT
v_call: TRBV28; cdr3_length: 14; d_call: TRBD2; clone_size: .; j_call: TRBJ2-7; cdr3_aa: CASSLAGGTYEQYF; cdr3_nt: TGTGCCAGCAGTTTAGCGGGAGGGACCTACGAGCAGTACTTC
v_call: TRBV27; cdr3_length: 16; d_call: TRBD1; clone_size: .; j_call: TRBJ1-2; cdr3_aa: CASRPQGAQGNYGYTF; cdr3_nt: TGTGCCAGCAGACCGCAGGGGGCTCAGGGCAACTATGGCTACACCTTC
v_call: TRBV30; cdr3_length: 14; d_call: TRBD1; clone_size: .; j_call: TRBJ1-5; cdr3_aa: CAWTPTGGSQPQHF; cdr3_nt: TGTGCCTGGACCCCGACAGGGGGAAGCCAGCCCCAGCATTTT
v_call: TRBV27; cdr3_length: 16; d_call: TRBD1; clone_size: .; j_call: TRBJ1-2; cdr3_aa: CASSFATGGSGYGYTF; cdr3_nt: TGTGCCAGCAGTTTCGCGACAGGGGGCAGTGGCTATGGCTACACCTTC
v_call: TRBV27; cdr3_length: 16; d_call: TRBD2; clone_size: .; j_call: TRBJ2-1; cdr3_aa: CASSSPLAGVYNEQFF; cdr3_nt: TGTGCCAGCAGCTCACCTCTAGCGGGAGTGTACAATGAGCAGTTCTTC
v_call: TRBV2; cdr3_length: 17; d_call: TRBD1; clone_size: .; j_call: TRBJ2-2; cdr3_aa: CASSDRAGTGNPGELFF; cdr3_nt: TGTGCCAGCAGTGATCGCGCCGGGACAGGGAATCCCGGGGAGCTGTTTTTT
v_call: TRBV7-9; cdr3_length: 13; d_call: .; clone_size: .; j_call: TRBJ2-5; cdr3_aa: CASSRTNRETQYF; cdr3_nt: TGTGCCAGCAGCCGAACTAACCGAGAGACCCAGTACTTC
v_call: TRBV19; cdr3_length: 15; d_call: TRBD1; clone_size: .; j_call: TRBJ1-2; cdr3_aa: CASTIRQGQLNRYTF; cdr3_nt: TGTGCCAGTACCATAAGACAGGGACAGCTCAACCGCTACACCTTC
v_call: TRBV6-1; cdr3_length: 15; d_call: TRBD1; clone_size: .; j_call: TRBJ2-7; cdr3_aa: CATMGQNLGAYEQYF; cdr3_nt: TGTGCCACCATGGGACAGAACCTTGGGGCCTACGAGCAGTACTTC
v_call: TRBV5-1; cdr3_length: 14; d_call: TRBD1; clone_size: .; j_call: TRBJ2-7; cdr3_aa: CASSLGGDSHEQYF; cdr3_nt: TGCGCCAGCAGCTTGGGAGGGGACAGCCACGAGCAGTACTTC
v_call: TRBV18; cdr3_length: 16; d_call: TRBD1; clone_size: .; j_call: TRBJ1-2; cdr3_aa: CASSPLGGEANYGYTF; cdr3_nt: TGTGCCAGCTCACCCCTAGGGGGCGAAGCTAACTATGGCTACACCTTC
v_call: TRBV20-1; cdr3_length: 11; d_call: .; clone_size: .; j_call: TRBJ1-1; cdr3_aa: CSARHNTEAFF; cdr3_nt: TGCAGTGCTAGACATAACACTGAAGCTTTCTTT
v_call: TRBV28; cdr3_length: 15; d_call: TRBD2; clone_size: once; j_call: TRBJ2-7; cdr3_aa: CASSQTSGRLHEQYF; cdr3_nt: TGTGCCAGCAGCCAGACTAGCGGGAGGCTTCACGAGCAGTACTTC
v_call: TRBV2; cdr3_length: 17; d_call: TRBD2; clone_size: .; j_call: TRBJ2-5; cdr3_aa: CASSAGTSGGWGETQYF; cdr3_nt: TGTGCCAGCAGTGCCGGGACTAGCGGGGGATGGGGAGAGACCCAGTACTTC
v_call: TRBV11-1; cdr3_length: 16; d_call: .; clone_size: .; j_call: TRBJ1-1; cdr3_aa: CASRKTGSRVNTEAFF; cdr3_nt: TGTGCCAGCAGGAAAACAGGGTCTAGGGTGAACACTGAAGCTTTCTTT
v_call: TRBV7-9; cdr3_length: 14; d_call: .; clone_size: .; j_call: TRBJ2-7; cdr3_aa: CASGRGGGEYEQYF; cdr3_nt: TGTGCCAGCGGCCGAGGAGGGGGGGAATACGAGCAGTACTTC
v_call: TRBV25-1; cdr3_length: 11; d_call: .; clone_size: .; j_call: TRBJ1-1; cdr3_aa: CASILNTEAFF; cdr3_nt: TGTGCCAGTATCCTGAACACTGAAGCTTTCTTT
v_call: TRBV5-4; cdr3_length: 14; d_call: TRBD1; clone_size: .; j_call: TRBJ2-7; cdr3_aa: CASGPGTGSYEQYF; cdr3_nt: TGTGCCAGCGGACCCGGGACAGGGTCCTACGAGCAGTACTTC
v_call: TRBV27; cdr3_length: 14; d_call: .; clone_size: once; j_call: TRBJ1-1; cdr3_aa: CASSLRGSSTEAFF; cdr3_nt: TGTGCCAGCAGTTTAAGAGGGTCGTCCACTGAAGCTTTCTTT
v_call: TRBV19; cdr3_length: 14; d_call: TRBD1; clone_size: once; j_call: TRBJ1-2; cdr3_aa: CASSIRAGTGAYTF; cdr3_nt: TGTGCCAGTAGTATCCGTGCCGGGACAGGGGCCTACACCTTC
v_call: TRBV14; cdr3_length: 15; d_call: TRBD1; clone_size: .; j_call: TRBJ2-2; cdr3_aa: CASSYWTGVTGELFF; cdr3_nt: TGTGCCAGCAGCTATTGGACAGGGGTAACCGGGGAGCTGTTTTTT
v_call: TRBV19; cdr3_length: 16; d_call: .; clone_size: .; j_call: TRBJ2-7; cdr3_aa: CASSTMGRGNSYEQYF; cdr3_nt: TGTGCCAGTAGTACAATGGGGAGGGGGAACTCCTACGAGCAGTACTTC
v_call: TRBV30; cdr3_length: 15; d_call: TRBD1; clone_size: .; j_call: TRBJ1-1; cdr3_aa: CAWSVWQGANTEAFF; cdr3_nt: TGTGCCTGGAGTGTATGGCAGGGGGCGAACACTGAAGCTTTCTTT